The 10 T cell receptor beta chains below were found in one sample sequenced in a study of cytomegalovirus exposure and HLA in healthy donors (dated by TCRdb to the late 2010s). Preparation of the library involved the immunoSEQ multiplex PCR assay. A mixture of 60 forward primers for TCR Vbeta segments and 13 reverse primers for TCR Jbeta segments was used in the multiplex PCR. Drawn from immuneACCESS, this table holds only the in-frame rearrangements with V and J called that TCRdb kept. Clones are partly lost; checked studies trace under half to an unresolved V gene and leave the rest unexplained. This sample comprises 80,000 to 100,000 clones, 79% of them detected only once. The ten largest clonotypes hold about 3.6% of the sample. Sequenced input: PBMCs. The origin of the receptors is a male donor in good health and CMV-seropositive.

This chain joins TRBV19 and TRBJ1-5; D unclear. This CDR3 is 15 amino acids long. V was clipped by 5 bases and J by 0 bases, with 11 bases between them. CDR1 LNHDA and CDR2 SQIVND come from the germline V gene (reference sequence). The CDR3 DNA follows: TGTGCCAGTAGTGTTACAGATTATAGCAATCAGCCCCAGCATTTT. Translated, it gives CASSVTDYSNQPQHF.

The V gene is TRBV28, the J gene TRBJ2-5; TRBD2 matches at 9 bases. Germline V gene lookup returns CDR1 MDHEN and CDR2 SYDVKM. Losses at the gene ends were 5 bases for V and 2 bases for J; bases not matched to a gene: 6. This CDR3 region has 15 residues. This chain's CDR3 is CASSERGAAQETQYF. The CDR3 nucleotides read TGTGCCAGCAGTGAGCGGGGGGCGGCACAAGAGACCCAGTACTTC. The variable domain in full, completed from reference TRBV28 and TRBJ2-5, reads DVKVTQSSRYLVKRTGEKVFLECVQDMDHENMFWYRQDPGLGLRLIYFSYDVKMKEKGDIPEGYSVSREKKERFSLILESASTNQTSMYLCASSERGAAQETQYFGPGTRLLVL.

The V gene is TRBV5-6, the J gene TRBJ1-6; D may be TRBD1 (5 bases). Per the germline V gene, CDR1 is SGHDT and CDR2 is YYEEEE. The CDR3 runs 14 residues. V was pared by 0 bases and J by 10 bases, with 11 bases between. The DNA of the CDR3 is TGTGCCAGCAGCTTGGGTGGGGCAAGGTCACCCCTCCACTTT. Translating gives CASSLGGARSPLHF. Filled out from reference TRBV5-6 and TRBJ1-6, the complete variable domain reads DAGVTQSPTHLIKTRGQQVTLRCSPKSGHDTVSWYQQALGQGPQFIFQYYEEEERQRGNFPDRFSGHQFPNYSSELNVNALLLGDSALYLCASSLGGARSPLHFGNGTRLTVT.

V and J are TRBV2 and TRBJ1-3, with 7 bases fitting TRBD1. Germline loops: CDR1 SNHLY, CDR2 FYNNEI. This CDR3 is built from 16 residues. Trimming removed 6 bases from V and 0 bases from J; junction bases left unmatched: 8. CDR3 amino acids: CASSRDRANSGNTIYF. The CDR3 region has the DNA TGTGCCAGCAGCCGAGACAGGGCCAACTCTGGAAACACCATATATTTT.

This clone was seen a single time. This sequence joins TRBV11-2 and TRBJ2-3; 10 bases line up with TRBD2. J was trimmed by 1 base and V by 2 bases; bases with no gene match: 3. The CDR3 contains 16 residues. Germline V gives CDR1 SGHAT, CDR2 FQNNGV. CDR3 residues: CASSLLAGAGTDTQYF. CDR3 bases: TGTGCCAGCAGCTTACTAGCGGGGGCCGGCACAGATACGCAGTATTTT.

The rearrangement links TRBV7-3 to TRBJ2-3; 7 bases are shared with TRBD1. CDR1 and CDR2 (germline): SGHTA, FQGTGA. Germline trimming cut 3 bases from V and 0 bases from J; bases unmatched to any gene: 3. The CDR3 runs to 15 residues. CDR3 DNA: TGTGCCAGCAGCTTTCAGGGGGAGAGCACAGATACGCAGTATTTT. Its protein product is CASSFQGESTDTQYF.

The chain has TRBV2 and TRBJ2-7; perhaps TRBD1 as D (6 bases). V was shortened by 11 bases and J by 1 base, with 18 bases between the two germline ends. CDR1 and CDR2 (germline): SNHLY, FYNNEI. The length of the CDR3 is 14 residues. CDR3 DNA: TGTGCCGGAACATTGACAGGAACTTCCTACGAGCAGTACTTC. Encoded protein: CAGTLTGTSYEQYF.

In nucleotides, the CDR3 is TGTGCCAGCAGCTCGTTTGACCGGGACAGACACTATGGCTACACCTTC. It codes for CASSSFDRDRHYGYTF. The chain has TRBV7-2 and TRBJ1-2; 7 positions agree with TRBD1. Germline CDR1 reads SGHTA; CDR2 reads FQGNSA. This CDR3 spans 16 amino acids. The junction had 11 bases not matched to a gene; V was cut back by 4 bases and J by 3 bases.

About this clone itself: A junction boundary mismatches the germline segment, possibly from a read error. The chain links TRBV30 to TRBJ1-5, with D possibly being TRBD1 (6 bases). This CDR3 has 14 residues. Per the germline V gene, CDR1 is GTSNPN and CDR2 is SVGIG (reference sequence). CDR3 residues: CTWNSRGGGQPQHF. The CDR3 nucleotides read TGTACCTGGAACTCCAGGGGCGGAGGTCAGCCCCAGCATTTT.

This clone came up many times. The genes are TRBV2 and TRBJ1-1; no clear D gene. Germline CDR1 is SNHLY and CDR2 is FYNNEI. Trimming removed 4 bases from V and 1 base from J, with 7 bases in between. The CDR3 length is 13 residues. CDR3: CASSVEANTEAFF. The CDR3 bases are TGTGCCAGCAGTGTTGAGGCGAACACTGAAGCTTTCTTT.